This record looks at one T cell receptor beta chain sequence and its context. This sample is part of a study of sequential checkpoint blockade in melanoma. Described treatment: randomized to nivolumab then ipilimumab (arm A) or the reverse (arm B). The V and J ends lost 4 bases and 1 base, in that order; junction bases with no gene match: 10. The CDR3 totals 17 residues. Germline assignment: CDR1 MGHRA and CDR2 YSYEKL. The protocol was immunoSEQ multiplex PCR, while the TCRdb copy is restricted to in-frame clones and leaves out a portion. The sample includes roughly 5,000 clones, less than 80% of them seen just once.

This chain links TRBV4-1 with TRBJ1-1; TRBD1 agrees at 9 bases. The source material was CD8+ T cells sorted from blood (inferred from file names), sampled from a patient given nivolumab and ipilimumab in sequence. This sequence originates from a human patient with melanoma. Some clones in this sample may be carry-over from other donors' samples. Here the CDR3 reads CASSLVPGQGQNTEAFF. The CDR3 nucleotides are TGCGCCAGCAGCCTAGTCCCGGGACAGGGACAGAACACTGAAGCTTTCTTT.